Shown below are 28 T cell receptor beta chains from a single sample sequenced in a study of cytomegalovirus exposure and HLA in healthy donors. In the PCR, 60 Vbeta and 13 Jbeta primers were used. Profiled with immunoSEQ multiplex PCR; TCRdb holds only in-frame clones, not every one. The top ten clones hold just under 1% of a sample with about 140,000 clones, around 79% of them seen once. The specimen sequenced was PBMCs. The origin of the receptors is a man aged 18 to 29 in good health and CMV-seronegative.

The chain links TRBV19 to TRBJ1-1; tentatively, D is TRBD1 (5 bases). Trimming removed 9 bases at V and 2 bases at J, with 19 bases between. The CDR3 is 15 amino acids. Germline V gene lookup returns CDR1 LNHDA and CDR2 SQIVND (reference sequence). The CDR3 DNA reads TGTGCCAGCAGAGAACAGGCCAGAACTAACACTGAAGCTTTCTTT. This encodes CASREQARTNTEAFF.

This rearrangement joins TRBV2 to TRBJ1-2; D unclear. Germline-derived CDR1 and CDR2 are SNHLY and FYNNEI. The V and J ends lost 4 bases and 4 bases respectively, with 7 bases between them. The CDR3 has 12 amino acids. The CDR3 loop is CASSAGFYGYTF. As DNA, the CDR3 is TGTGCCAGCAGTGCGGGGTTCTATGGCTACACCTTC.

The gene calls are TRBV4-3 and TRBJ2-1, with a tentative D call TRBD1 (6 bases). CDR1 and CDR2 (germline): LGHNA, YSLEER. This CDR3 comprises 14 residues. Trimming shortened V by 4 bases and J by 4 bases, and 11 bases separated the two germline ends. CDR3 in DNA: TGCGCCAGCAGCCGGATAGGACAGTACAATGAGCAGTTCTTC. Encoded protein: CASSRIGQYNEQFF.

J is TRBJ2-5 and V is TRBV14; 7 nucleotides agree with TRBD1. Germline loops: CDR1 SGHDN, CDR2 FVKESK. The junction had 6 bases not matched to a gene; V was cut back by 3 bases and J by 5 bases. CDR3 length equals 14 residues. The CDR3 bases are TGTGCCAGCAGCCAGACAGGGTACGAGGAGACCCAGTACTTC. This gives the protein CASSQTGYEETQYF.

J is TRBJ1-1 and V is TRBV5-1; D might be TRBD1 (5 bases). Per the germline V gene, CDR1 is SGHRS and CDR2 is YFSETQ. The CDR3 sequence is 16 residues long. V was cut by 3 bases and J by 3 bases, with 18 bases left in between. The CDR3 DNA sequence: TGCGCCAGCAGCTGGGGCCAGCCCGAAACGGACACTGAAGCTTTCTTT. This translates into CASSWGQPETDTEAFF.

This clone was seen only a few times. The chain combines TRBV7-3 with TRBJ2-3, with 9 bases identical to TRBD2. Looked up from germline, CDR1 is SGHTA and CDR2 is FQGTGA. The V segment lost 1 base and the J segment 3 bases; nucleotides outside the gene matches: 17. CDR3 length: 20 residues. The CDR3 DNA reads as TGTGCCAGCAGCTTAAAAAGAGCGGGGGGAGACTCCCAGTGGACAGATACGCAGTATTTT. Its protein is CASSLKRAGGDSQWTDTQYF.

The chain couples TRBV6-5 to TRBJ2-5; a possible D gene is TRBD1 (6 bases). Trimming pared 6 bases from V and 4 bases from J, leaving 15 bases between. The CDR3 runs to 14 residues. Germline CDR1 is MNHEY and CDR2 is SVGAGI. CDR3 nucleotide sequence: TGTGCCAGCAGACCGGGCAGGGGTTCAGAGACCCAGTACTTC. It specifies CASRPGRGSETQYF.

This chain links TRBV6-5 with TRBJ1-4; D gene ambiguous. This CDR3 region has 16 residues. Germline-derived CDR1 and CDR2 are MNHEY and SVGAGI. V lost 2 bases and J 1 base, leaving 11 bases between the germline ends. CDR3 DNA sequence: TGTGCCAGCAGTTACATGCCACCAGGAACTAATGAAAAACTGTTTTTT. Protein sequence: CASSYMPPGTNEKLFF.

The chain carries TRBV4-2 and TRBJ1-6; TRBD1 is a possible D gene (5 bases). Per the germline V gene, CDR1 is LGHNA and CDR2 is YNFKEQ. V gave up 7 bases and J gave up 4 bases, with 8 bases separating them. The CDR3 length is 13 residues. CDR3: CASTAGYNSPLHF. The CDR3 coding sequence is TGTGCCAGCACCGCAGGGTATAATTCACCCCTCCACTTT.

This chain connects TRBV14 to TRBJ1-6; tentative D call: TRBD1 (6 bases). V was pared by 4 bases and J by 10 bases, with 23 bases between. Germline V CDR1 and CDR2: SGHDN, FVKESK. This CDR3 spans 17 amino acids. CDR3 sequence: CASSPRGGATFGSPLHF. The CDR3 DNA sequence: TGTGCCAGCAGCCCCCGTGGGGGGGCCACTTTCGGGTCACCCCTCCACTTT.

J is TRBJ2-3 and V is TRBV15; possible D gene TRBD2, 6 bases. Trimming removed 4 bases at V and 5 bases at J, with 16 bases between. Germline V lookup: CDR1 LNHNV, CDR2 YYDKDF (reference sequence). CDR3 length: 15 amino acids. The DNA of the CDR3 is TGTGCCACCAGCACCATCCGGGAGCACCAAGATACGCAGTATTTT. This encodes CATSTIREHQDTQYF.

This chain uses TRBV7-3 with TRBJ2-5; TRBD2 matches at 14 bases. Germline V gives CDR1 SGHTA, CDR2 FQGTGA. The ends lost 3 bases at V and 1 base at J; junction bases unmatched: 4. This CDR3 region has 17 residues. Written as DNA, the CDR3 is TGTGCCAGCAGCTTCGGACTAGCGGGGGGTGGCCAAGAGACCCAGTACTTC. Its translation is CASSFGLAGGGQETQYF.

The rearrangement uses TRBV27 and TRBJ1-2, with D unclear. The CDR3 has 15 residues. Per the germline V gene, CDR1 is MNHEY and CDR2 is SMNVEV (reference sequence). V shed 2 bases and J shed 4 bases, with 14 bases lying between them. The CDR3 loop reads CASSLSGRLGYGYTF. The CDR3 coding sequence is TGTGCCAGCAGTTTAAGCGGGAGACTTGGCTATGGCTACACCTTC.

The gene calls are TRBV19 and TRBJ1-2; 11 bases map to TRBD1. Trimming cost V 10 bases and J 5 bases; bases outside gene matches: 6. The V gene's germline CDR1 is LNHDA and CDR2 SQIVND (reference sequence). The CDR3 loop spans 13 amino acids. CDR3 sequence reads: CATSDRGLYGYTF. The CDR3 bases are TGTGCCACCTCGGACAGGGGGCTGTATGGCTACACCTTC.

This chain uses TRBV4-1 with TRBJ1-5; no clear D. Germline CDR1 is MGHRA and CDR2 is YSYEKL. Trimming removed 1 base from V and 5 bases from J, with 9 bases in between. The CDR3 covers 14 residues. CDR3: CASSQVTADQPQHF. The CDR3 DNA reads as TGCGCCAGCAGCCAAGTAACAGCCGATCAGCCCCAGCATTTT.

V and J are TRBV19 and TRBJ1-1, with a tentative D call TRBD1 (6 bases). This CDR3 spans 15 amino acids. V shed 5 bases and J shed 2 bases, with 15 bases lying between them. CDR1 is LNHDA and CDR2 is SQIVND in the germline V gene (reference sequence). CDR3 nucleotides: TGTGCCAGTAGTTCCCCGGGAGGGGGTAACACTGAAGCTTTCTTT. It codes for CASSSPGGGNTEAFF.

This clone was counted between two and nine times. This chain links TRBV5-1 with TRBJ2-2; TRBD1 aligns across 8 bases. The trim removed 4 bases at V and 6 bases at J, leaving 8 bases unmatched. The CDR3 runs 15 residues. The V gene's germline CDR1 is SGHRS and CDR2 YFSETQ. DNA of the CDR3: TGCGCCAGCAGCACAGGAACAGGGGGAGCCGGGGAGCTGTTTTTT. This codes for CASSTGTGGAGELFF.

CDR3 residues: CASSPISAGVVNEQYF. The CDR3 region has the DNA TGTGCCAGCTCACCAATATCTGCAGGGGTAGTGAACGAGCAGTACTTC. The chain joins TRBV18 to TRBJ2-7; maybe TRBD1 (6 bases). The CDR3 is made up of 16 amino acids. Trimming stripped 2 bases from V and 5 bases from J, with 19 bases between. CDR1 and CDR2 (germline): KGHSH, LQKENI.

The gene calls are TRBV6-5 and TRBJ2-1; TRBD2 is a possible D gene (5 bases). The CDR3 has 12 amino acids. Between the trimmed V and J ends, which lost 3 bases and 6 bases, there was a span of 6 bases. Germline-derived CDR1 and CDR2 are MNHEY and SVGAGI. In nucleotides, the CDR3 is TGTGCCAGCAGTTATCGGGGCAATGAGCAGTTCTTC. Encoded protein: CASSYRGNEQFF.

The chain uses TRBV30 and TRBJ2-1; D possibly corresponds to TRBD1 (6 bases). Germline loops: CDR1 GTSNPN, CDR2 SVGIG (reference sequence). Deletions cut 4 bases from V and 0 bases from J, with 10 bases between. This CDR3 contains 14 residues. Here the CDR3 DNA reads TGTGCCTGGACCACAGGGAGCTCCTACAATGAGCAGTTCTTC. Residues: CAWTTGSSYNEQFF. Complete variable domain (other parts from reference TRBV30 and TRBJ2-1): SQTIHQWPATLVQPVGSPLSLECTVEGTSNPNLYWYRQAAGRGLQLLFYSVGIGQISSEVPQNLSASRPQDRQFILSSKKLLLSDSGFYLCAWTTGSSYNEQFFGPGTRLTVL.

The chain uses TRBV19 and TRBJ2-2, with 8 bases identical to TRBD1. J lost 0 bases, V lost 3 bases, and 6 bases had no gene match. The length of the CDR3 is 17 residues. Germline CDR1 LNHDA, CDR2 SQIVND (reference sequence). The CDR3 DNA is TGTGCCAGTAGTATTCATGGACAGGGCGCGAACACCGGGGAGCTGTTTTTT. Its translation: CASSIHGQGANTGELFF.

This chain links TRBV20-1 with TRBJ2-1; 7 bases line up with TRBD1. This CDR3 region has 11 residues. V lost 6 bases to trimming and J lost 9 bases; unmatched junction nucleotides: 5. Germline V CDR1 and CDR2: DFQATT, SNEGSKA (reference sequence). The CDR3 region is CSAPTGSEQFF. The CDR3 nucleotides are TGCAGTGCCCCGACAGGGAGTGAGCAGTTCTTC.

The V and J genes are TRBV9 and TRBJ1-3; D remains ambiguous. CDR1 and CDR2 (germline): SGDLS, YYNGEE. The CDR3 has 16 residues. V was pared by 3 bases and J by 4 bases, with 17 bases between. The CDR3 DNA reads TGTGCCAGCAGCGCTGGGCCATGGGAGACGGGAAACACCATATATTTT. It encodes CASSAGPWETGNTIYF.

The chain combines TRBV30 with TRBJ1-1, with 8 bases lining up with TRBD1. The CDR3 runs 12 residues. Trimming removed 5 bases from V and 5 bases from J; junction bases left unmatched: 4. Germline CDR1 GTSNPN, CDR2 SVGIG (reference sequence). The CDR3 is CAWAGTGTEAFF. The DNA for the CDR3 is TGTGCCTGGGCCGGGACAGGAACTGAAGCTTTCTTT.

The rearrangement joins TRBV19 to TRBJ2-3; 12 bases fit TRBD1. Germline CDR1 is LNHDA and CDR2 is SQIVND (reference sequence). CDR3 length: 15 residues. J gave up 6 bases and V 5 bases, and 6 bases lay outside the gene matches. In DNA form, the CDR3 reads TGTGCCAGTAGTGGCTGGGACAGGGGGCATGATACGCAGTATTTT. It is translated as CASSGWDRGHDTQYF.

This clone was detected a few times. The chain couples TRBV6-5 to TRBJ1-1, with a tentative D call TRBD1 (6 bases). Per germline, CDR1 MNHEY and CDR2 SVGAGI. V gave up 5 bases and J gave up 3 bases, with 13 bases separating them. The CDR3 loop spans 14 amino acids. CDR3: CASSHRVSDTEAFF. CDR3 DNA sequence: TGTGCCAGCAGTCACAGGGTTTCCGACACTGAAGCTTTCTTT.

This rearrangement joins TRBV2 to TRBJ1-3; no reliable D call. Germline V gene sequence: CDR1 SNHLY, CDR2 FYNNEI. With 5 bases removed from V and 10 bases from J, the gap between germline ends came to 12 bases. This CDR3 contains 12 residues. Written as DNA, the CDR3 is TGTGCCAGCAGTAGCGAGGGAAGGACCATATATTTT. Translated: CASSSEGRTIYF.

The chain carries TRBV30 and TRBJ1-6; D call uncertain. Trimming pared 0 bases from V and 4 bases from J, leaving 10 bases between. Germline CDR1 GTSNPN, CDR2 SVGIG (reference sequence). This CDR3 spans 15 amino acids. The CDR3: CAWSVRERYNSPLHF. DNA of the CDR3: TGTGCCTGGAGTGTAAGGGAGAGGTATAATTCACCCCTCCACTTT.